Listed here are 15 T cell receptor beta chains from one sample, sequenced in a study of CD8 T cells in ankylosing spondylitis (dated by TCRdb to 2015 to 2018). The library was prepared using 5' RACE. Sequencer: Illumina HiSeq 2500. TCRdb passed the public sequencing reads through fastp at Q25 and MiXCR, retaining productive beta sequences. Each CDR3 protein appears once, grouped with its most common genes and DNA. The sample records about 390,000 distinct CDR3 sequences, around 20% of which are singletons. In total, the top ten clones hold around 16% of the sample. No antigen has been assigned to these receptors. Beyond this particular receptor, the publication reports: Blood from ankylosing spondylitis patients appeared to be characterized by a TCR beta motif made up of several highly homologous amino acid variants.

Sequenced input: blood, either unsorted or a sorted T cell fraction (not recorded which). These TCRs come from a male donor with ankylosing spondylitis.

The chain joins TRBV28 to TRBJ1-1; maybe TRBD1 (5 bases). Germline CDR1 and CDR2: MDHEN and SYDVKM. Deletions cut 6 bases from V and 6 bases from J, with 14 bases between. CDR3 length equals 13 residues. CDR3 sequence: CASRLGGVAEAFF. Here the CDR3 DNA reads TGTGCCAGCAGACTGGGGGGTGTGGCTGAAGCTTTCTTT.

In this sample, this clonotype turned up a few times. A junction boundary mismatches the germline segment, possibly from a read error. The CDR3 spells CASSPDGQGVETQYF. The CDR3 DNA is TGTGCTAGCAGCCCAGACGGACAGGGGGTAGAGACCCAGTACTTC. The chain couples TRBV7-7 to TRBJ2-5; TRBD1 matches 10 bases. Germline CDR1 SSHAT, CDR2 FNYEAQ (reference sequence). CDR3 size: 15 residues.

The chain joins TRBV20-1 to TRBJ2-7; no reliable D call. V gave up 5 bases and J gave up 5 bases, with 13 bases separating them. Germline V gene sequence: CDR1 DFQATT, CDR2 SNEGSKA (reference sequence). CDR3 length: 12 amino acids. DNA for the CDR3: TGCAGTGCTCCCTTGGGAATCCACGAGCAGTACTTC. The encoded protein is CSAPLGIHEQYF.

The rearrangement links TRBV2 to TRBJ2-7; 7 positions match TRBD1. This CDR3 comprises 13 residues. V dropped 11 bases and J dropped 5; count of bases not matched to a gene: 12. Germline V gene data show CDR1 as SNHLY and CDR2 as FYNNEI. CDR3 region: CASFGQVWNEQYF. The CDR3 DNA follows: TGTGCCTCATTCGGACAGGTCTGGAACGAGCAGTACTTC.

The chain employs TRBV12-3 or TRBV12-4 and TRBJ1-2, with D unresolved. V gave up 3 bases and J gave up 8 bases, with 7 bases separating them. The CDR3 is 11 residues long. This CDR3 is CASSFLGGYTF. In DNA, the CDR3 is TGTGCCAGCAGTTTTCTAGGGGGCTACACCTTC.

The chain is built from TRBV3-1 and TRBJ2-1; tentatively, D is TRBD2 (5 bases). Germline V gives CDR1 LGHDT, CDR2 YNNKEL (reference sequence). Deletions cut 0 bases from V and 2 bases from J, with 17 bases between. The CDR3 sequence is 18 residues long. CDR3 DNA: TGTGCCAGCAGCCAAGATGGGGTAGCGCGGTTGCCCTACAATGAGCAGTTCTTC. Residues: CASSQDGVARLPYNEQFF.

This clonotype was observed a handful of times. This chain connects TRBV5-1 to TRBJ2-5, with D possibly being TRBD1 or TRBD2 (5 bases each). V shed 4 bases and J shed 4 bases, with 11 bases lying between them. Germline-derived CDR1 and CDR2 are SGHRS and YFSETQ. The CDR3 sequence is 13 residues long. The CDR3 coding sequence is TGCGCCAGCAGCGGGGGTGGGGGAGAGACCCAGTACTTC. This gives the protein CASSGGGGETQYF.

V is TRBV12-3 or TRBV12-4 and J is TRBJ2-3; tentative D call: TRBD2 (6 bases). The CDR3 has 15 residues. Trimming pared 1 base from V and 5 bases from J, leaving 13 bases between. The CDR3 reads CASSLGTISGDTQYF. The CDR3 bases are TGTGCCAGCAGTTTAGGGACTATCAGTGGAGATACGCAGTATTTT.

The V gene is TRBV7-9, the J gene TRBJ2-5; D possibly corresponds to TRBD1 (6 bases). The CDR3 totals 14 residues. V lost 4 bases to trimming and J lost 2 bases, with 11 bases between them. Per the germline V gene, CDR1 is SEHNR and CDR2 is FQNEAQ (reference sequence). CDR3 sequence (DNA): TGTGCCAGCAGCTACCGGACAGAACAAGAGACCCAGTACTTC. This sequence encodes CASSYRTEQETQYF.

The chain uses TRBV7-9 and TRBJ2-2, with D possibly matching TRBD1 (6 bases). The germline V and J ends were trimmed by 5 bases and 7 bases, with 11 bases remaining between them. CDR1 SEHNR and CDR2 FQNEAQ come from the germline V gene (reference sequence). The CDR3 contains 13 residues. The DNA for the CDR3 is TGTGCCAGCAGCCTACAGGGTTTCGGGGAGCTGTTTTTT. It encodes CASSLQGFGELFF.

The chain couples TRBV28 to TRBJ1-2; no clear D gene. With 5 bases removed from V and 8 bases from J, the gap between germline ends came to 12 bases. Germline V CDR1 and CDR2: MDHEN, SYDVKM. The CDR3 is 12 residues long. The CDR3 protein is CASSTATRGYTF. For the CDR3, the DNA is TGTGCCAGCAGTACCGCGACACGGGGCTACACCTTC.

The table lists this clonotype with many counts. The rearrangement links TRBV29-1 to TRBJ2-5; D might be TRBD2 (6 bases). V was shortened by 1 base and J by 5 bases, with 11 bases between the two germline ends. The germline V gene has CDR1 SQVTM and CDR2 ANQGSEA. This CDR3 contains 13 residues. The CDR3 DNA sequence: TGCAGCGTTGAAGTCGGTCTAGCGGAGACCCAGTACTTC. Amino acid sequence: CSVEVGLAETQYF.

The sample holds a few counts of this clonotype. The chain employs TRBV11-2 and TRBJ2-1; TRBD1 matches 8 bases. The V gene end was trimmed by 5 bases and the J gene end by 9 bases; junction bases not matched to a gene: 12. The CDR3 is 15 amino acids. Germline CDR1 SGHAT, CDR2 FQNNGV. The CDR3 is CASSIPGGASGEQFF. The CDR3, as DNA: TGTGCCAGCAGCATCCCAGGGGGCGCCTCAGGTGAGCAGTTCTTC.

A few counts support this clonotype. The genes are TRBV11-2 and TRBJ2-1; 11 nucleotides line up with TRBD1. Looked up from germline, CDR1 is SGHAT and CDR2 is FQNNGV. The CDR3 extends over 15 amino acids. V shed 4 bases and J 6 bases; nucleotides not matched to a gene: 5. CDR3 DNA sequence: TGTGCCAGCAGCTCGCCTGGGACAGGGGGCAATGAGCAGTTCTTC. It encodes CASSSPGTGGNEQFF.

The chain joins TRBV20-1 to TRBJ2-7; D tentatively fits TRBD1 or TRBD2 (5 bases each). CDR3 length: 15 residues. V lost 5 bases, J lost 5 bases, and 22 bases lay in between. Germline V gene sequence: CDR1 DFQATT, CDR2 SNEGSKA (reference sequence). This chain's CDR3 is CSAQALTGVGDEQYF. In nucleotides, the CDR3 is TGCAGTGCTCAGGCACTGACCGGGGTGGGGGACGAGCAGTACTTC.